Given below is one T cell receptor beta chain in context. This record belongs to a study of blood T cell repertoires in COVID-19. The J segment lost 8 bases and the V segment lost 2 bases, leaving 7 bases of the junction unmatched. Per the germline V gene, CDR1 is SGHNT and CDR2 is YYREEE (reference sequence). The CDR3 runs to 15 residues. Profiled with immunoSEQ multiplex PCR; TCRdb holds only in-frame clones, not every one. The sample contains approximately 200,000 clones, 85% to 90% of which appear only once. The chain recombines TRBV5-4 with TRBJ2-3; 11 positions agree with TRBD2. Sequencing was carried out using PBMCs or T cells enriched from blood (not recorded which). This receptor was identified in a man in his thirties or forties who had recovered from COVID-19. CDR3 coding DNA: TGTGCCAGCAGCTTTAGCGGGAGGGTACTTGGTACGCAGTATTTT. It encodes CASSFSGRVLGTQYF.